This TCR beta chain stems from a study of T cell repertoires in cytomegalovirus infection (dated by TCRdb to the late 2010s). Regarding the study in general: Alongside well-studied HLA-B-restricted epitopes, the peptide stimulations were aimed at recently identified HLA-C-restricted CMV epitopes, whose presentation resists viral immunomodulation. Donor HLA type was relevant to the analysis, as public TCR beta signatures indicated carriage of CMV infection together with the matching HLA type. The paper's findings and limits, for the study overall: In both this cohort and an independent roughly 360-donor cohort, the cumulative frequency of public TCR beta family members distinguished carriers of CMV infection plus the relevant HLA type. The ex vivo response was dominated by HLA-C-restricted CMV-specific TCR beta clonotypes, which also provided the single most frequent clonotype in two of eight donors.

TCRdb records Illumina HiSeq 1500 as the sequencer. Through fastp at Q25 and MiXCR, TCRdb rebuilt clones from the public reads, retaining in-frame beta chains. One record per CDR3 amino acid sequence lists the most common genes and DNA. In all, the sample holds around 340,000 distinct CDR3 sequences, and under 35% of those were seen once. The top ten clonotypes cover around 18% of the sample. What this sample's treatment or condition label stands for: in vitro stimulation with specific CMV peptide epitopes to enrich CMV-specific T cells. Points on this clonotype: The antigen this receptor binds is unknown. No clone much larger than this one lies a single base away; base qualities are absent.

Per the germline V gene, SGHVS is the CDR1 and FNYEAQ is the CDR2. The CDR3 spans 13 residues, from the cysteine through the phenylalanine. Only the CDR3 DNA is retained, 39 bases long and in frame from the first base. Relative to germline, V is 8 bases shorter and J is 2 bases shorter, with 11 bases between their ends. The TCR sequence derives from a human donor in good health (CMV status not recorded). Some clones in this sample may be carry-over from other donors' samples. The chain is assembled from TRBV7-6 and TRBJ2-3, with the D gene not clear enough to name. The sequenced sample was cultured PBMCs, obtained from culture after CMV antigen stimulation. The CDR3 reads as follows: CASLRENTDTQYF. The DNA sequence is given as TGTGCCAGCCTTAGGGAAAACACAGATACGCAGTATTTT.